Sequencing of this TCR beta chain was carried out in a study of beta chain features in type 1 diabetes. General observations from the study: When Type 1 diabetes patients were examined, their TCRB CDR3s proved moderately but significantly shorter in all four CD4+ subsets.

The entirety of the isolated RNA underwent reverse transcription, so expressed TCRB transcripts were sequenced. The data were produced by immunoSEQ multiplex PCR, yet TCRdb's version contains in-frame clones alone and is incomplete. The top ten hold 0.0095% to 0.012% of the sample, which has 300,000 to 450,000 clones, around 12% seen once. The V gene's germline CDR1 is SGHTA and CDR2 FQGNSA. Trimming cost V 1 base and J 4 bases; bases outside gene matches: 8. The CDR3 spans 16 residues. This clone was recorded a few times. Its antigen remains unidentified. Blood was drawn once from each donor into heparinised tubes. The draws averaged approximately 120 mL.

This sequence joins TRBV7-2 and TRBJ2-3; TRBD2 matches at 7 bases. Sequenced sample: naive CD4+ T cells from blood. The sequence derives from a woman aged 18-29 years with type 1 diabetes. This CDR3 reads CASSLVQRGVADTQYF. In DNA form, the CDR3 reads TGTGCCAGCAGCTTAGTCCAGCGGGGCGTCGCAGATACGCAGTATTTT.